The clone carrying this T cell receptor beta chain was seen only a few times. Antigen: not known. TCRdb's table, derived via immunoSEQ multiplex PCR, lists solely in-frame clones and lacks some. The sample shows approximately 670 clones, about 79% of them seen only once. The sample originates from a study of ipilimumab plus nivolumab after autologous stem cell transplantation. Ipilimumab, 1 mg/kg, started 14 to 28 days after autologous transplant. Patients got 3 mg/kg IV nivolumab weeks 1, 4, 7, 10, then biweekly through week 26. Study conclusions and caveats: Authors suggest TCR repertoire, Treg phenotype and gut microbiota support further study.

V lost 0 bases and J 3 bases, leaving 19 bases between the germline ends. Germline values: CDR1 SGHNT, CDR2 YYREEE (reference sequence). CDR3 length: 19 amino acids. The input for sequencing was PBMCs, taken in a trial of ipilimumab plus nivolumab as post-transplant consolidation. The clonotype was recovered from a male donor with diffuse large B-cell lymphoma. The chain combines TRBV5-4 with TRBJ1-6, with a possible D match to TRBD1 (6 bases). CDR3 loop: CASSLVPLGGVGYNSPLHF. DNA of the CDR3: TGTGCCAGCAGCTTGGTGCCCCTCGGGGGCGTTGGCTATAATTCACCCCTCCACTTT.